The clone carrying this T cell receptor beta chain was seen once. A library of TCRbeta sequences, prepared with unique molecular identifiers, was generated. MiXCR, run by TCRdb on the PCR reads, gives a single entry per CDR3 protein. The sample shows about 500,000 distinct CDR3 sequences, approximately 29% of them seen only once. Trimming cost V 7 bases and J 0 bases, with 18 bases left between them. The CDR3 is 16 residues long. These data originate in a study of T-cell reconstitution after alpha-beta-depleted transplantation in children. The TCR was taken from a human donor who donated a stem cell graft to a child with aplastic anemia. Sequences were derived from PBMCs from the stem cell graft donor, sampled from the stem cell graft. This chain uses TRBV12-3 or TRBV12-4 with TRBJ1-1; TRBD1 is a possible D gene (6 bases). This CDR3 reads CASTSLGGALNTEAFF. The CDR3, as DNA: TGTGCCAGCACCTCTCTCGGGGGGGCCTTGAACACTGAAGCTTTCTTT.